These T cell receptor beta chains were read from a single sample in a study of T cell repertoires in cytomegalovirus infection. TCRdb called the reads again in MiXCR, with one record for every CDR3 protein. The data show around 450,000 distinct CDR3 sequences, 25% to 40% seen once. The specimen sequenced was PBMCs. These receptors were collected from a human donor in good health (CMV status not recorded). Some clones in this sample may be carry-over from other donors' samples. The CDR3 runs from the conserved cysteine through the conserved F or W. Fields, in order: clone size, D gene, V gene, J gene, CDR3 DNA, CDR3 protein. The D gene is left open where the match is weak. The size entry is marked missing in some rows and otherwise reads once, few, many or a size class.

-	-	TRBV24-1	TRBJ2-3	TGTGCCACCAGTGATTACAAGGCGGGTAACACAGATACGCAGTATTTT	CATSDYKAGNTDTQYF
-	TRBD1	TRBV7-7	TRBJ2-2	TGTGCTAGCAGCTACGGACAGGGATCCACCGGGGAGCTGTTTTTT	CASSYGQGSTGELFF
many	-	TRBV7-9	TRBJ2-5	TGTGCCAGCAGATTCCAAGAGACCCAGTACTTC	CASRFQETQYF
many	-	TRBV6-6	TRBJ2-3	TGTGCCAGCAGTTACTCGGGGGCGGTTCGTGATACGCAGTATTTT	CASSYSGAVRDTQYF
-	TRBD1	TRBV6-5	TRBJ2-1	TGTGCCAGCAGCACTGGGACAGGGGGAGGATTTAGGTTCTTC	CASSTGTGGGFRFF
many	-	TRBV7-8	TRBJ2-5	TGTGCCAGCAGCCCAGAGTTCCGGGGGCGGAGGGAGACCCAGTACTTC	CASSPEFRGRRETQYF
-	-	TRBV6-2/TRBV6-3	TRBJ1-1	TGTTCCAGCAGTCAGACAGGTCGAGCTTTCTTT	CSSSQTGRAFF
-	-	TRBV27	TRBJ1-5	TGTGCCAGCAGTTTATCTTTTGGAGGGGACAATCAGCCCCAGCATTTT	CASSLSFGGDNQPQHF
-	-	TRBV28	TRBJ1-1	TGTGCCAGCAGTCTCCAGGACCTATACACTGAAGCTTTCTTT	CASSLQDLYTEAFF
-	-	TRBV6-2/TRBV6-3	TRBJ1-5	TGTGCCAGCAGTTATCTCCGTGAGCTGCCCCAGCATTTT	CASSYLRELPQHF
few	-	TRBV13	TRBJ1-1	TGTGCCAGCAGCATACCGGACGGTGAAGCTTTCTTT	CASSIPDGEAFF
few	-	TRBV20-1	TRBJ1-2	TGCAGTGCCGGGGCTTGGGAAGATGGCTACACCTTC	CSAGAWEDGYTF
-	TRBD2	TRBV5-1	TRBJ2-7	TGCGCCAGCAGCCCCAACGGGAGGGGTTACTCCTACGAGCAGTACTTC	CASSPNGRGYSYEQYF
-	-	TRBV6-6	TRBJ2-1	TGTGCCAGCAGTTTTAAGAGCTCCTACAATGAGCAGTTCTTC	CASSFKSSYNEQFF
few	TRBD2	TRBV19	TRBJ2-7	TGTGCCAGTAGTATAGTACTAGCGGGAACCTACGAGCAGTACTTC	CASSIVLAGTYEQYF
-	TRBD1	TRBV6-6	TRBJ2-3	TGTGCCAGCATTTATGACAGGGCTAGCACAGATACGCAGTATTTT	CASIYDRASTDTQYF